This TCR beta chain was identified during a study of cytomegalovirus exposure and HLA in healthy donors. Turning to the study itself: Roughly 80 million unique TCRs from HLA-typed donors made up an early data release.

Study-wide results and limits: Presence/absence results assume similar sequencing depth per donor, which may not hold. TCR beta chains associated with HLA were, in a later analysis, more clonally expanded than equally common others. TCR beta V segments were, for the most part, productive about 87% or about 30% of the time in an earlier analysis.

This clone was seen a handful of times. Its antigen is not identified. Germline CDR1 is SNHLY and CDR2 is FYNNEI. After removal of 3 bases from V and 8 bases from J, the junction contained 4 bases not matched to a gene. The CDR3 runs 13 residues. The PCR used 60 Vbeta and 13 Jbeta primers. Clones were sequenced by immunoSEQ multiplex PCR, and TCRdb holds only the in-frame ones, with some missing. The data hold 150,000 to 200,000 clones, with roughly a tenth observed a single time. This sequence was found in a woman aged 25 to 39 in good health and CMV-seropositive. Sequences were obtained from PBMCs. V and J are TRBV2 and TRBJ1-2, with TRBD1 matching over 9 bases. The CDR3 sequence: CASSERDRAGYTF. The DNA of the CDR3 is TGTGCCAGCAGTGAGCGGGACAGGGCAGGCTACACCTTC.